These 14 T cell receptor beta chains were sequenced from one sample in a study of blood T cell repertoires in COVID-19. Assay: immunoSEQ multiplex PCR; the TCRdb copy retains only in-frame clones and omits some. The data hold around 290,000 clones, with over 75% observed a single time. The specimen sequenced was PBMCs or T cells enriched from blood (not recorded which). The source of these receptors is a woman aged 25-40 years who had recovered from COVID-19.

The gene calls are TRBV27 and TRBJ2-5; perhaps TRBD1 as D (5 bases). V was clipped by 6 bases and J by 6 bases, with 17 bases between them. CDR1 MNHEY and CDR2 SMNVEV come from the germline V gene (reference sequence). The CDR3 spans 14 residues. CDR3 loop: CASSRRLGRQTQYF. The CDR3 region has the DNA TGTGCCAGCAGCCGGCGGTTGGGGCGACAGACCCAGTACTTC.

V gene TRBV30 combines with J gene TRBJ2-6; D ambiguous. Trimming pared 2 bases from V and 0 bases from J, leaving 11 bases between. This CDR3 is built from 16 residues. Germline loops: CDR1 GTSNPN, CDR2 SVGIG (reference sequence). The CDR3 DNA reads as TGTGCCTGGAGTTCCCTCTCTACCTCTGGGGCCAACGTCCTGACTTTC. It encodes CAWSSLSTSGANVLTF.

This chain links TRBV28 with TRBJ2-3; D possibly corresponds to TRBD2 (6 bases). V was pared by 4 bases and J by 1 base, with 21 bases between. The CDR3 length is 18 residues. Germline assignment: CDR1 MDHEN and CDR2 SYDVKM. CDR3 region: CASSSLGRWGDGTDTQYF. CDR3 sequence (DNA): TGTGCCAGCAGTTCCCTTGGGAGATGGGGGGATGGCACAGATACGCAGTATTTT.

The chain carries TRBV18 and TRBJ2-4; 14 bases agree with TRBD2. V was clipped by 3 bases and J by 3 bases; unmatched bases: 4. Germline CDR1 reads KGHSH; CDR2 reads LQKENI. This CDR3 contains 17 residues. This CDR3 is CASSPGLAGAGKNIQYF. Here the CDR3 DNA reads TGTGCCAGCTCACCGGGACTAGCGGGGGCCGGCAAAAACATTCAGTACTTC. Variable domain in full (rest from reference TRBV18 and TRBJ2-4): NAGVMQNPRHLVRRRGQEARLRCSPMKGHSHVYWYRQLPEEGLKFMVYLQKENIIDESGMPKERFSAEFPKEGPSILRIQQVVRGDSAAYFCASSPGLAGAGKNIQYFGAGTRLSVL.

V and J are TRBV27 and TRBJ2-1; 9 bases agree with TRBD2. CDR1 and CDR2 from the germline V gene are MNHEY and SMNVEV (reference sequence). This CDR3 contains 15 residues. V lost 4 bases and J lost 5; bases outside the gene matches: 6. The CDR3, as DNA: TGTGCCAGCAGTTCACGACTAGCGGTTGACAATGAGCAGTTCTTC. As protein: CASSSRLAVDNEQFF.

The V call is TRBV3-1 (or the pseudogene TRBV3-2), the J call TRBJ2-7; weak D call: TRBD2 (7 bases). There are 16 residues in the CDR3. Germline CDR1 reads LGHDT; CDR2 reads YNNKEL (reference sequence). Trimming removed 0 bases from V and 2 bases from J, with 14 bases in between. The CDR3 nucleotides are TGTGCCAGCAGCCAAGAGGGGCGGGGGCCCACCTACGAGCAGTACTTC. Its translation: CASSQEGRGPTYEQYF.

J is TRBJ1-1 and V is TRBV18; a possible D gene is TRBD1 (5 bases). The V gene's germline CDR1 is KGHSH and CDR2 LQKENI. This CDR3 is built from 13 residues. Trimming stripped 3 bases from V and 11 bases from J, with 16 bases between. The CDR3 reads CASSPEFGDSAFF. CDR3 in DNA: TGTGCCAGCTCACCCGAGTTCGGGGACTCGGCTTTCTTT.

The rearrangement links TRBV28 to TRBJ1-5, with D perhaps matching TRBD1 (6 bases). V was cut by 5 bases and J by 0 bases, with 17 bases left in between. Germline V gene sequence: CDR1 MDHEN, CDR2 SYDVKM. The CDR3 sequence is 17 residues long. The chain's CDR3 is CASSTPGGGSSNQPQHF. In DNA form, the CDR3 reads TGTGCCAGCAGTACCCCGGGGGGCGGGAGTAGCAATCAGCCCCAGCATTTT.

The V and J genes are TRBV5-1 and TRBJ2-7, with D uncertain. This CDR3 comprises 14 residues. V dropped 6 bases and J dropped 5 bases, with 18 bases sitting between them. Germline V gene sequence: CDR1 SGHRS, CDR2 YFSETQ. In DNA, the CDR3 is TGCGCCAGCACCCGACGCGGAATCACTGACGAGCAGTACTTC. Translating it yields CASTRRGITDEQYF.

The J gene is TRBJ1-1, the V gene TRBV6-4, with unresolved D. Trimming shortened V by 5 bases and J by 10 bases, and 20 bases separated the two germline ends. The germline V gene has CDR1 MRHNA and CDR2 SNTAGT. The CDR3 length is 14 residues. CDR3 bases: TGTGCCAGCAGTTTAAGCACAGAGGAGGGAAGAGCTTTCTTT. Protein product: CASSLSTEEGRAFF.

This chain links TRBV7-6 with TRBJ2-5, with 14 bases matching TRBD2. Germline V CDR1 and CDR2: SGHVS, FNYEAQ. The CDR3 covers 17 residues. V shed 5 bases and J 5 bases; nucleotides not matched to a gene: 10. CDR3 DNA: TGTGCCAGCAGCCTGGGACTAGCGGGGGACCTACTGGAGACCCAGTACTTC. It yields the protein CASSLGLAGDLLETQYF.

V gene TRBV27 combines with J gene TRBJ1-3; no definite D call. V lost 5 bases to trimming and J lost 4 bases, with 9 bases between them. CDR1 MNHEY and CDR2 SMNVEV come from the germline V gene (reference sequence). The CDR3 consists of 13 residues. The CDR3 is CASSIQHGNTIYF. CDR3 nucleotide sequence: TGTGCCAGCAGTATCCAACACGGAAACACCATATATTTT.

This clone has just one count. V gene TRBV27 combines with J gene TRBJ2-3; D not resolved. This CDR3 is built from 11 residues. Per germline, CDR1 MNHEY and CDR2 SMNVEV (reference sequence). V was cut by 5 bases and J by 3 bases, with 3 bases left in between. CDR3 region: CASSTTDTQYF. The CDR3 coding sequence is TGTGCCAGCAGTACTACAGATACGCAGTATTTT.

V is TRBV9 and J is TRBJ1-2; 10 bases fit TRBD1. Germline CDR1 SGDLS, CDR2 YYNGEE. The CDR3 loop spans 15 amino acids. Unmatched junction bases numbered 7, after V lost 0 bases and J lost 8 bases. The CDR3: CASSVVGDRGQGYTF. The CDR3 DNA reads TGTGCCAGCAGCGTAGTGGGCGACAGGGGGCAAGGCTACACCTTC. The variable domain in full, with the rest retrieved from reference TRBV9 and TRBJ1-2, is DSGVTQTPKHLITATGQRVTLRCSPRSGDLSVYWYQQSLDQGLQFLIQYYNGEERAKGNILERFSAQQFPDLHSELNLSSLELGDSALYFCASSVVGDRGQGYTFGSGTRLTVV.